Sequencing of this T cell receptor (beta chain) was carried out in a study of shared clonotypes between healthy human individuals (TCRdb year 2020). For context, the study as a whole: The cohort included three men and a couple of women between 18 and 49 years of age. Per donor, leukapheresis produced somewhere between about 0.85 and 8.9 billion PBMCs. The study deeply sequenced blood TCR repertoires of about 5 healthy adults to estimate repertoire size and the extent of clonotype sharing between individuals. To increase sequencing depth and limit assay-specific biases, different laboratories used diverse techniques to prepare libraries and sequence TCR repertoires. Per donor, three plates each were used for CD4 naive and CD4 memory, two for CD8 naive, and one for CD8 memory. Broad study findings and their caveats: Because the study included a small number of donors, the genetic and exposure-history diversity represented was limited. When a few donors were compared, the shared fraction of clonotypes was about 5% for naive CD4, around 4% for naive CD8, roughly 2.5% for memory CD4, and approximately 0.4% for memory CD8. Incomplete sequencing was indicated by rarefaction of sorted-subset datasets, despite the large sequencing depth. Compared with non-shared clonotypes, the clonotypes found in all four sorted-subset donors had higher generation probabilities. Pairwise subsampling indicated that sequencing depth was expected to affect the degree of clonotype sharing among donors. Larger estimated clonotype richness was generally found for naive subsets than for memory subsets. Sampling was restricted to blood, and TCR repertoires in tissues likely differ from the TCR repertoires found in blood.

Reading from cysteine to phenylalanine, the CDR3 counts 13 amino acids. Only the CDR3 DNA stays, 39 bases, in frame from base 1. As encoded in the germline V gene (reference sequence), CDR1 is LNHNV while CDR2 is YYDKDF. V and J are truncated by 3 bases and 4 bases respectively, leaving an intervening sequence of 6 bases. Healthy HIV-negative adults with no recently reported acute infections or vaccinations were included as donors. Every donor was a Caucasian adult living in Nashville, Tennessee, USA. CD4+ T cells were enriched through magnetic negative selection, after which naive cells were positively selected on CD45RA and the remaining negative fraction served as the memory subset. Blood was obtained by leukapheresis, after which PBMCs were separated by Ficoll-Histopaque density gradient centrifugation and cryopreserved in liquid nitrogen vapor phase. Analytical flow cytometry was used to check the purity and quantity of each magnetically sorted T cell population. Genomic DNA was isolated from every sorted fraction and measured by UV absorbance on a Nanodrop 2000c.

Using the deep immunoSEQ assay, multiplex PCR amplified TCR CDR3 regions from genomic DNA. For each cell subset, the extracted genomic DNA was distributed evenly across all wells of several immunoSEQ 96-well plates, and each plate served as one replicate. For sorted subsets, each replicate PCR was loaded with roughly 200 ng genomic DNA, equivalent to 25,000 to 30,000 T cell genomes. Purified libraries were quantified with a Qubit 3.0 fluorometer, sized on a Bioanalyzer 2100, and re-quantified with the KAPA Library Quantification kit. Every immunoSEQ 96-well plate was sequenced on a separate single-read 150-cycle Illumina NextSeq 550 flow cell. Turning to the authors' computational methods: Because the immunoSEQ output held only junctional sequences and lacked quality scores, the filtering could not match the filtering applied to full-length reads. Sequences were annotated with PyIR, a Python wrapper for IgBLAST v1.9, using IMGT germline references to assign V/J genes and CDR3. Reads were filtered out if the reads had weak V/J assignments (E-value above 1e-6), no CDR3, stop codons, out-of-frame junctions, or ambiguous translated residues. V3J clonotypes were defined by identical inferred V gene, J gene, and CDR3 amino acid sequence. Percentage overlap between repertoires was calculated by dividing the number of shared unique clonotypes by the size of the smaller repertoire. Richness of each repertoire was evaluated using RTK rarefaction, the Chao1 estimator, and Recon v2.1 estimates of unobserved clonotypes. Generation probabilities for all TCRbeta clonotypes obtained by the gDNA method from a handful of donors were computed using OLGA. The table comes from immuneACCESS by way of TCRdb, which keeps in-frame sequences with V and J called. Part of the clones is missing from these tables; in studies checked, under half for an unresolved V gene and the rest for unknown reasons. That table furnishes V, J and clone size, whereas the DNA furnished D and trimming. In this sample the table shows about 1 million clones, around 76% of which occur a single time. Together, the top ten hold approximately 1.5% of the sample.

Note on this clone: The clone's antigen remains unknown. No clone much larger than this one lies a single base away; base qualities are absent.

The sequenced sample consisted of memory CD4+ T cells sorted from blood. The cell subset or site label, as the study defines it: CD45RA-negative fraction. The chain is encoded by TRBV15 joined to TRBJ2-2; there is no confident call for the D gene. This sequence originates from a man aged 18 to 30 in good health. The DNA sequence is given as TGTGCCACCAGCAGGCCAACCACCGGGGAGCTGTTTTTT. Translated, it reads CATSRPTTGELFF. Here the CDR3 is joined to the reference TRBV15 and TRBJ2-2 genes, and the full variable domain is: DAMVIQNPRYQVTQFGKPVTLSCSQTLNHNVMYWYQQKSSQAPKLLFHYYDKDFNNEADTPDNFQSRRPNTSFCFLDIRSPGLGDTAMYLCATSRPTTGELFFGEGSRLTVL.